The clone carrying this T cell receptor (beta chain) was picked up a small number of times. Its target is not known. CDR3 length equals 12 residues. The J segment lost 7 bases and the V segment lost 6 bases, leaving 2 bases of the junction unmatched. The V gene's germline CDR1 is MGHDK and CDR2 SYGVNS. Method: immunoSEQ multiplex PCR; TCRdb's copy keeps in-frame clones and lacks some. The table lists around 79,000 clones, approximately 86% of them singletons. This sample is drawn from a study of OX40 agonist ivuxolimab in advanced cancers. Study-wide points: It was not determined which antigens were specifically recognized by the peripheral T cells that had undergone clonal expansion.

The clonotype comes from an adult with an advanced solid tumor such as melanoma, head and neck, liver or kidney cancer. The V and J genes are TRBV25-1 and TRBJ1-2; TRBD1 matches 10 bases. The sample consisted of CD4+ or CD8+ T cells sorted from blood, taken in a trial of the OX40 agonist ivuxolimab. Here the CDR3 reads CASRTGGGGYTF. DNA of the CDR3: TGTGCCAGCAGGACAGGGGGCGGTGGCTACACCTTC.